This paragraph reports one T cell receptor beta chain. Its specific antigen is unknown. No quality values exist for individual bases; no much larger clone is one base distant. This sample is drawn from a study of blood T cell repertoires in COVID-19 (TCRdb year 2020). About the full investigation: Samples covering the acute and convalescent phases of COVID-19 were provided by collaborators in the United States, Italy and Spain. The material from the prospective study consisted of cDNA or gDNA derived from T cells, B-cell-depleted T cells, or PBMCs. Subjects who had been exposed to COVID-19, were actively infected with it, or had recovered from it provided the deeply sampled blood TCRbeta repertoires that made up the dataset. The repertoires were released in a freely available public database meant as a resource for research on the immune response to SARS-CoV-2. The samples were drawn from the first 160 participants of the ongoing ImmuneRACE study and from over 950 subjects provided by 6 global collaborators. Sample metadata almost always included a de-identified subject ID, COVID-19 status, age in years and sex. Where HLA class I and class II types were available, the types were taken from metadata supplied by the sample provider, not from assay-based typing.

Collaborating institutions collected whole blood in K2EDTA tubes following their own protocols. For TCRbeta analysis, collaborators shipped samples as frozen whole blood, isolated PBMCs, or DNA extracted from either of those sample types. Study-wide findings and limitations: Clinical and demographic metadata were provided uncurated, with the amount varying by source and participant.

The immunoSEQ Assay, a bias-controlled multiplex PCR, was used to amplify TCRbeta CDR3 regions from genomic DNA. The authors processed their data as follows. The number of nucleated cells in each sample was estimated by amplification of reference gene primers within the assay. To quantify the absolute abundance of each unique TCRbeta CDR3 rearrangement, sequence reads were collapsed and filtered. Productive Simpson clonality was computed per sample as the square root of Simpson's diversity index over productive rearrangements. TCRdb stores this immuneACCESS table with in-frame sequences only. Part of the clones is absent; in the studies checked, under half of the shortfall reflects unresolved V genes, and no reason is known for the rest. V and J calls and clone size are those listed in that table; D and trimming were worked out from the DNA. The sample records 150,000 to 200,000 clones, around 83% of which are singletons. Of the sample, approximately 8% falls within the top ten clones.

The germline ends are 7 bases apart after V is trimmed by 0 bases and J by 4 bases. The germline V gene yields KGHSH for CDR1 and LQKENI for CDR2. Taken from cysteine to phenylalanine, the CDR3 has 14 residues. The kept DNA is CDR3 alone, 42 bases in frame from the first base. Sequenced: peripheral blood. The V gene is TRBV18 and the J gene is TRBJ1-3; the D gene lacks a confident call. The origin of this receptor is an older woman with acute or convalescent COVID-19. Read as DNA, the sequence is TGTGCCAGCTCACCACCGTCGGTCGGAAACACCATATATTTT. Protein translation: CASSPPSVGNTIYF. The CDR3, completed at both ends by the reference TRBV18 and TRBJ1-3 genes, gives the full variable domain NAGVMQNPRHLVRRRGQEARLRCSPMKGHSHVYWYRQLPEEGLKFMVYLQKENIIDESGMPKERFSAEFPKEGPSILRIQQVVRGDSAAYFCASSPPSVGNTIYFGEGSWLTVV.